The 5 T cell receptor beta chains in this list originate from one sample, sequenced in a study of cytomegalovirus exposure and HLA in healthy donors. The PCR employed 60 Vbeta primers together with 13 Jbeta primers. Data came from immunoSEQ multiplex PCR; TCRdb stores just in-frame clones and leaves some out. The sample lists around 180,000 clones, 75% to 85% seen once, with around 1.4% in the top ten. Sequencing used PBMCs. Source of these receptors: a woman aged 45-65 years in good health and CMV-seronegative.

As to this clone: Relative to the germline gene, one junction end is altered; a read error may explain this. This chain connects TRBV7-9 to TRBJ1-3; the D gene is possibly TRBD1 (6 bases). The germline V gene encodes CDR1 SEHNR and CDR2 FQNEAQ (reference sequence). CDR3 length: 14 residues. CDR3 protein: CASRRDISENTIYF. CDR3 bases: TGTGCCAGCAGACGGGACATTTCTGAAAACACCATATATTTT.

This clone was observed a handful of times. This sequence joins TRBV6-5 and TRBJ2-7, with D possibly matching TRBD1 (5 bases). V shed 3 bases and J shed 2 bases, with 17 bases lying between them. The CDR3 is 16 residues long. Germline V gene sequence: CDR1 MNHEY, CDR2 SVGAGI. The CDR3 loop reads CASSYSPDTSTYEQYF. Written as DNA, the CDR3 is TGTGCCAGCAGTTATAGTCCGGACACCTCAACCTACGAGCAGTACTTC.

The chain uses TRBV29-1 and TRBJ2-7; 7 bases agree with TRBD2. Trimming removed 2 bases from V and 5 bases from J; junction bases left unmatched: 0. The CDR3 extends over 11 amino acids. Germline CDR1 reads SQVTM; CDR2 reads ANQGSEA. The DNA for the CDR3 is TGCAGCGTTGAAAGCGGGGACGAGCAGTACTTC. It yields the protein CSVESGDEQYF.

V is TRBV2 and J is TRBJ1-1; D remains ambiguous. Trimming cost V 5 bases and J 7 bases, with 14 bases left between them. Per germline, CDR1 SNHLY and CDR2 FYNNEI. The CDR3 runs to 13 residues. The CDR3 DNA follows: TGTGCCAGCAGTAGCGGGGTGCATTTTGAAGCTTTCTTT. The encoded protein is CASSSGVHFEAFF.

The table lists this clone with a count of one. This chain joins TRBV28 and TRBJ1-5; D might be TRBD1 (6 bases). Germline V gene lookup returns CDR1 MDHEN and CDR2 SYDVKM. The V and J ends lost 6 bases and 5 bases respectively, with 14 bases between them. CDR3 size: 14 residues. The chain's CDR3 is CASSKWGQHQPQHF. The CDR3 nucleotides read TGTGCCAGCAGCAAATGGGGGCAGCATCAGCCCCAGCATTTT.